This T cell receptor (beta chain) was profiled in a study of vaccination effects on CD4 cells after COVID-19 (dated by TCRdb to between 2020 and 2023). Turning to the overall study: In the ViraFEST assay, PBMC were stimulated with viral peptide pools, and TCR sequencing was then used to find antigen-specific CD4+ T cell clonotypes based on their expansion. Each participant got two doses of an mRNA SARS-CoV-2 vaccine, either BNT162b2 or mRNA-1273. Pre-vaccine samples were collected from two convalescent patients 16 days and one week before the first dose, corresponding to 142 and 148 days after COVID-19 diagnosis. Around 2 million PBMC per well were cultured in IMDM with roughly 5% human AB serum, 10 IU/ml IL-2 and gentamicin, plus 10 ug/ml peptides. In both COVID-19 convalescent patients and infection-naive vaccine recipients, the study compared SARS-CoV-2 spike-specific CD4+ TCR repertoires from before mRNA vaccination with those from after it. Altogether, roughly 10 COVID-19 convalescent patients and several SARS-CoV-2-naive healthy vaccine recipients made up the full study. The Oncomine TCR Beta short-read assay on an Illumina iSeq 100 was used to sequence cultures from other donors in the study.

Library construction relied on the immunoSEQ multiplex PCR assay. DNA from the CD4+ T cells that had been cultured and isolated underwent TCR beta CDR3 sequencing. On the authors' methods: Non-productive TCR sequences were removed and reads were trimmed to the CDR3 region, keeping CDR3s of at least 7 amino acids. Antigen-specific clonotypes were identified using the MANAFEST web app by comparison of expansion in peptide wells against reference cultures. For clones to be considered positive, expansion at FDR<0.05 versus reference and all other wells, an odds ratio above 5, and a frequency above 0.1% in two replicate wells were required. Cross-reactive clonotypes were defined as significantly expanded in SARS-CoV-2 spike wells and in at least one common cold coronavirus spike condition. CDR3 similarity was assessed by Levenshtein distance using the stringdist R package, and unrooted trees were constructed with ape in R 3.6.1. TCRdb carries this immuneACCESS record with in-frame sequences only. Its versions omit some clonotypes, under half of them owing to an unresolved V gene in the studies checked, with the rest unexplained. That table furnishes V, J and clone size, whereas the DNA furnished D and trimming. The sample data list 50,000 to 70,000 clones, and about 69% of these were observed just once. The top ten constitute under 30% of the sample.

Overall study results and their limits: Marked clonal contraction was observed in both infection-induced and vaccine-induced clones at late post-vaccination timepoints, consistent with waning T cell responses. Limitations of the study were the small number of convalescent patients and the absence of early post-infection timepoints. Among convalescent patients, the spike-reactive repertoire after vaccination was made up mainly of new vaccine-induced clones that were largely distinct from the clones induced by infection.

CDR1 and CDR2, looked up from the germline V gene, are SGHTA and FQGTGA. Spanning cysteine to phenylalanine, the CDR3 consists of 13 amino acids. The only DNA kept is the CDR3, 39 bases in frame from the first base. V is cut by 8 bases and J by 0 bases, and the space between the germline ends is 7 bases. As regards this clone: Which antigen it targets is not known. No quality values exist for individual bases; no much larger clone is one base distant.

After approximately eleven days of culture, CD4+ T cells were isolated with the EasySep CD4+ T cell isolation kit. Convalescent patients had PCR-confirmed SARS-CoV-2 infection between March and December 2020, before Alpha, Beta and Delta variants emerged in the United States. On days 3 and 7, half of the culture medium was replaced with fresh IL-2-containing medium. Unless noted otherwise, every peptide stimulation condition was cultured in triplicate wells. PBMC were separated from whole blood using Ficoll-Paque Plus gradient centrifugation and were then either cryopreserved at -140C or used fresh. Genomic DNA was extracted from cultured CD4+ T cells with the QIAamp micro DNA kit.

This specimen was CD4+ T cells from PBMCs cultured without peptide, taken before COVID-19 vaccination. The rearranged chain carries TRBV7-3 and TRBJ2-2; TRBD1 is perhaps the D gene, given 6 matching bases. The sequence came from a human donor who had a prior SARS-CoV-2 infection. The DNA sequence is TGTGCCAGCGGACAGACGAACACCGGGGAGCTGTTTTTT. Its translation reads: CASGQTNTGELFF.